These 24 T cell receptor beta chains were sequenced from one sample in a study of T cell responses to AZD1222 COVID-19 vaccine. Repertoires were generated with immunoSEQ multiplex PCR, while TCRdb's copy carries only in-frame clones and drops some. The sample contains some 200,000 clones, roughly 94% of which appear only once. Sequencing used peripheral blood, obtained 28 days after the second dose of the MenACWY control vaccine. All receptors derive from an adult who received the MenACWY meningococcal vaccine as a control.

J is TRBJ2-7 and V is TRBV3-1 (or the pseudogene TRBV3-2), with D possibly matching TRBD1 (6 bases). The germline CDR1 and CDR2 sequences are LGHDT and YNNKEL (reference sequence). V lost 4 bases, J lost 2 bases, and 12 bases lay in between. CDR3 length equals 14 residues. The CDR3 region is CASSPPTGTYEQYF. CDR3 coding DNA: TGTGCCAGCAGCCCTCCGACAGGAACCTACGAGCAGTACTTC.

The CDR3 spells CAWTLQGHNYGYTF. CDR3 bases: TGTGCCTGGACGCTACAGGGACATAACTATGGCTACACCTTC. The V call is TRBV30, the J call TRBJ1-2; possibly TRBD1 for D (6 bases). This CDR3 comprises 14 residues. Germline lookup yields CDR1 GTSNPN and CDR2 SVGIG (reference sequence). Trimming cost V 4 bases and J 1 base, with 13 bases left between them.

The V gene is TRBV6-5, the J gene TRBJ1-2; D is undetermined. The CDR3 extends over 14 amino acids. V lost 7 bases and J lost 10, with 22 bases in between. Per germline, CDR1 MNHEY and CDR2 SVGAGI. The CDR3 nucleotides are TGTGCCAGCACCCCGGTCGCCTCTGCTCATATCTACACCTTC. Amino acid sequence: CASTPVASAHIYTF.

The gene calls are TRBV9 and TRBJ2-1; 8 bases are shared with TRBD2. The length of the CDR3 is 15 residues. Germline V gene lookup returns CDR1 SGDLS and CDR2 YYNGEE. Trimming cost V 3 bases and J 1 base; bases outside gene matches: 3. Here the CDR3 reads CASSDTSGSYNEQFF. The CDR3 nucleotides are TGTGCCAGCAGCGATACTAGCGGTTCCTACAATGAGCAGTTCTTC.

This clone showed up just once. The gene calls are TRBV9 and TRBJ2-3, with 8 bases matching TRBD2. The CDR3 sequence is 13 residues long. With V trimmed by 2 bases and J by 10 bases, 6 bases remained unmatched. Per the germline V gene, CDR1 is SGDLS and CDR2 is YYNGEE. The CDR3: CASSVGGARPQYF. DNA of the CDR3: TGTGCCAGCAGCGTCGGGGGGGCGAGGCCGCAGTATTTT.

The chain combines TRBV3-1 (or the pseudogene TRBV3-2) with TRBJ2-1; TRBD2 matches 15 bases. This CDR3 has 16 amino acids. The germline gives CDR1 LGHDT, CDR2 YNNKEL (reference sequence). The ends lost 5 bases at V and 5 bases at J; junction bases unmatched: 4. The CDR3 sequence is CASSNGLAGGHNEQFF. The CDR3 coding sequence is TGTGCCAGCAGCAATGGACTAGCGGGGGGGCACAATGAGCAGTTCTTC.

The gene calls are TRBV6-5 and TRBJ1-2; D remains ambiguous. V was pared by 2 bases and J by 2 bases, with 6 bases between. Germline V gene lookup returns CDR1 MNHEY and CDR2 SVGAGI. The CDR3 is made up of 13 amino acids. CDR3 in amino acids: CASSYNRNYGYTF. The CDR3 coding sequence is TGTGCCAGCAGTTACAACAGAAACTATGGCTACACCTTC.

The chain recombines TRBV20-1 with TRBJ1-1; 8 bases are a match to TRBD1. With 5 bases clipped from V and 7 bases from J, the junction kept 0 bases outside the gene matches. The CDR3 spans 10 residues. Germline V gene lookup returns CDR1 DFQATT and CDR2 SNEGSKA (reference sequence). The CDR3 loop is CSAGQGEAFF. CDR3 bases: TGCAGTGCTGGACAGGGTGAAGCTTTCTTT.

The chain has TRBV9 and TRBJ1-2; 8 nucleotides match TRBD1. The length of the CDR3 is 19 residues. V lost 0 bases, J lost 0 bases, and 13 bases stayed unmatched. Germline V lookup: CDR1 SGDLS, CDR2 YYNGEE. CDR3 region: CASSVVGTGQSLANYGYTF. CDR3 nucleotide sequence: TGTGCCAGCAGCGTAGTGGGGACAGGCCAGTCTTTAGCTAACTATGGCTACACCTTC.

Regarding this clone: Other DNA sequences of this sample code for an identical CDR3. The chain joins TRBV2 to TRBJ1-2; D is possibly TRBD1 (5 bases). V was cut by 7 bases and J by 7 bases, with 7 bases left in between. The CDR3 spans 10 residues. Germline V gene lookup returns CDR1 SNHLY and CDR2 FYNNEI. The CDR3 nucleotides read TGTGCCAGCACAGGGTTTGGCTACACCTTC. It codes for CASTGFGYTF.

This clone appeared a single time. This chain connects TRBV19 to TRBJ1-6; D gene uncertain. Looked up from germline, CDR1 is LNHDA and CDR2 is SQIVND (reference sequence). Deletions cut 6 bases from V and 0 bases from J, with 6 bases between. This CDR3 has 14 residues. Written as DNA, the CDR3 is TGTGCCAGTAGAGAGGGCTCCTATAATTCACCCCTCCACTTT. This codes for CASREGSYNSPLHF.

This rearrangement joins TRBV5-5 to TRBJ2-2; maybe TRBD1 (5 bases). Deletions cut 4 bases from V and 2 bases from J, with 12 bases between. Per germline, CDR1 SGHKS and CDR2 YYEKEE (reference sequence). The CDR3 runs 15 residues. In nucleotides, the CDR3 is TGTGCCAGCAGCGCTTCAGGGATCAACACCGGGGAGCTGTTTTTT. It is translated as CASSASGINTGELFF.

The chain employs TRBV4-2 and TRBJ1-2, with 8 bases matching TRBD1. Losses at the gene ends were 0 bases for V and 0 bases for J; bases not matched to a gene: 12. Germline V gives CDR1 LGHNA, CDR2 YNFKEQ. The CDR3 totals 19 residues. The chain's CDR3 is CASSQESRTGWNPNYGYTF. The CDR3 coding sequence is TGTGCCAGCAGCCAAGAATCGAGGACAGGGTGGAACCCTAACTATGGCTACACCTTC.

The table lists this clone with a count of one. V and J are TRBV6-5 and TRBJ1-1; no reliable D call. CDR1 MNHEY and CDR2 SVGAGI come from the germline V gene. With 0 bases removed from V and 0 bases from J, the gap between germline ends came to 11 bases. This CDR3 contains 16 residues. This CDR3 reads CASSYSVITMNTEAFF. CDR3 sequence (DNA): TGTGCCAGCAGTTACTCGGTTATAACAATGAACACTGAAGCTTTCTTT.

The rearrangement links TRBV3-1 (or the pseudogene TRBV3-2) to TRBJ1-1; D gene unclear. The ends were cut back, 3 bases at V and 10 bases at J, with 18 bases in the middle. CDR1 and CDR2 (germline): LGHDT, YNNKEL (reference sequence). There are 14 residues in the CDR3. As DNA, the CDR3 is TGTGCCAGCAGCCAGAGGATGGCGGCCAGGCGAGCTTTCTTT. Its translation is CASSQRMAARRAFF.

This chain uses TRBV2 with TRBJ1-1, with D unclear. The CDR3 has 12 residues. The germline V gene encodes CDR1 SNHLY and CDR2 FYNNEI. CDR3 in DNA: TGTGCAGCGCGTAGGATGAACACTGAAGCTTTCTTT. Translating it yields CAARRMNTEAFF.

V and J are TRBV7-9 and TRBJ2-7; no reliable D call. V was clipped by 5 bases and J by 2 bases, with 16 bases between them. This CDR3 is 15 amino acids long. Germline V gene lookup returns CDR1 SEHNR and CDR2 FQNEAQ (reference sequence). The CDR3 coding sequence is TGTGCCAGCAGCCCGACCTCTCCTTTGGCCTACGAGCAGTACTTC. Amino acids: CASSPTSPLAYEQYF.

This rearrangement joins TRBV5-1 to TRBJ2-5, with TRBD2 identical over 11 bases. Germline values: CDR1 SGHRS, CDR2 YFSETQ. Unmatched junction bases numbered 3, after V lost 8 bases and J lost 3 bases. This CDR3 contains 13 residues. The CDR3 DNA is TGCGCCAGTTCGACTAGCGGGGAAGAGACCCAGTACTTC. It codes for CASSTSGEETQYF.

The chain links TRBV6-5 to TRBJ2-1; D is unclear. The germline V gene has CDR1 MNHEY and CDR2 SVGAGI. CDR3 length: 15 amino acids. Trimming pared 0 bases from V and 4 bases from J, leaving 10 bases between. CDR3 amino acids: CASSYSLGSYNEQFF. The CDR3 DNA sequence: TGTGCCAGCAGTTACTCCCTTGGGTCTTACAATGAGCAGTTCTTC.

The chain couples TRBV28 to TRBJ1-3; D is undetermined. CDR3 length equals 12 residues. V dropped 3 bases and J dropped 2 bases, with 2 bases sitting between them. Germline assignment: CDR1 MDHEN and CDR2 SYDVKM. CDR3 protein: CASSFAGNTIYF. CDR3 nucleotides: TGTGCCAGCAGTTTCGCTGGAAACACCATATATTTT.

This chain connects TRBV9 to TRBJ2-1, with a weak D call TRBD2 (6 bases). Germline lookup yields CDR1 SGDLS and CDR2 YYNGEE. Trimming pared 0 bases from V and 5 bases from J, leaving 12 bases between. This CDR3 spans 15 amino acids. CDR3 residues: CASSVESGPNNEQFF. The CDR3 DNA is TGTGCCAGCAGCGTAGAAAGCGGGCCTAACAATGAGCAGTTCTTC.

The CDR3 coding sequence is TGCGCCAGCAGCCAAGATTACGGAAATGTTATCGGGGAGCTGTTTTTT. Its translation: CASSQDYGNVIGELFF. The chain couples TRBV4-3 to TRBJ2-2, with D unclear. The CDR3 loop spans 16 amino acids. Per the germline V gene, CDR1 is LGHNA and CDR2 is YSLEER. With 0 bases removed from V and 7 bases from J, the gap between germline ends came to 15 bases.

The V call is TRBV5-4, the J call TRBJ2-1; TRBD2 matches at 8 bases. The CDR3 consists of 15 residues. Unmatched junction bases numbered 5, after V lost 4 bases and J lost 2 bases. Germline V gene data show CDR1 as SGHNT and CDR2 as YYREEE (reference sequence). CDR3 sequence reads: CASSGGGPTYNEQFF. As DNA, the CDR3 is TGTGCCAGCAGCGGCGGGGGGCCCACCTACAATGAGCAGTTCTTC. Filled out from reference TRBV5-4 and TRBJ2-1, the complete variable domain reads ETGVTQSPTHLIKTRGQQVTLRCSSQSGHNTVSWYQQALGQGPQFIFQYYREEENGRGNFPPRFSGLQFPNYSSELNVNALELDDSALYLCASSGGGPTYNEQFFGPGTRLTVL.

This sequence joins TRBV5-1 and TRBJ2-3; D perhaps matches TRBD1 (6 bases). V was clipped by 0 bases and J by 4 bases, with 12 bases between them. The CDR3 contains 15 residues. CDR1 is SGHRS and CDR2 is YFSETQ in the germline V gene. The CDR3 DNA is TGCGCCAGCAGCTTGGATGGGACATCCGCAGATACGCAGTATTTT. This translates into CASSLDGTSADTQYF.